A single sample gave rise to the 26 T cell receptor beta chains below, sequenced in a study of blood T cells in healthy people across ages. The second PCR ran about 6 to 12 cycles with a sample-barcoded 5' primer and J-beta primers. TCRdb re-derived calls from the 5' RACE reads in MiXCR, one entry per CDR3 protein. The data show 380,000 or so distinct CDR3 sequences, over 45% seen once. Sequencing input: blood. The source of these receptors is a man in his sixties in good health.

This rearrangement joins TRBV5-6 to TRBJ1-6; D is ambiguous. The CDR3 spans 17 residues. Germline loops: CDR1 SGHDT, CDR2 YYEEEE. The V end was cut by 1 base, the J end by 0 bases, with 11 bases between. This CDR3 is CASSLLSLSSYNSPLHF. The CDR3 region has the DNA TGTGCCAGCAGCTTGTTGTCCCTGAGCTCCTATAATTCACCCCTCCACTTT.

The chain couples TRBV11-2 to TRBJ2-1; no definite D call. The ends were cut back, 5 bases at V and 10 bases at J, with 18 bases in the middle. This CDR3 is built from 14 residues. Germline-derived CDR1 and CDR2 are SGHAT and FQNNGV. The CDR3 reads CASSPAGKAIEQFF. CDR3 in DNA: TGTGCCAGCAGCCCGGCCGGCAAAGCCATCGAGCAGTTCTTC.

CDR3 coding DNA: TGCGCCAGCAGCCAAGAGGGGGGGAACAATGAGCAGTTCTTC. This codes for CASSQEGGNNEQFF. The chain recombines TRBV4-3 with TRBJ2-1; 7 bases are shared with TRBD2. The CDR3 is 14 residues long. Per germline, CDR1 LGHNA and CDR2 YSLEER. V shed 0 bases and J 5 bases; nucleotides not matched to a gene: 1.

V gene TRBV7-6 combines with J gene TRBJ2-3, with no clear D. V lost 4 bases to trimming and J lost 4 bases, with 9 bases between them. Germline V gene data show CDR1 as SGHVS and CDR2 as FNYEAQ. The CDR3 loop spans 13 amino acids. The CDR3: CASSYRAPDTQYF. The CDR3 DNA sequence: TGTGCCAGCAGCTACCGGGCACCAGATACGCAGTATTTT.

V and J are TRBV6-5 and TRBJ2-1; maybe TRBD2 (5 bases). Germline V lookup: CDR1 MNHEY, CDR2 SVGAGI. This CDR3 comprises 12 residues. The V and J ends lost 8 bases and 7 bases respectively, with 12 bases between them. Here the CDR3 reads CASGSVMNEQFF. The CDR3 nucleotides read TGTGCCAGCGGTAGCGTGATGAATGAGCAGTTCTTC.

This clonotype occurred a few times. The gene calls are TRBV6-5 and TRBJ2-3; 8 nucleotides line up with TRBD2. The germline V gene encodes CDR1 MNHEY and CDR2 SVGAGI. J was trimmed by 6 bases and V by 0 bases; bases with no gene match: 11. The CDR3 has 17 amino acids. The CDR3 region is CASSYSQGSGGGDTQYF. The CDR3 DNA reads TGTGCCAGCAGTTACTCCCAGGGAAGCGGGGGTGGCGATACGCAGTATTTT.

The rearrangement joins TRBV3-1 to TRBJ2-7; D ambiguous. The J call may be wrong; the DNA end is better matched by TRBJ2-5. The CDR3 is made up of 11 amino acids. Germline CDR1 reads LGHDT; CDR2 reads YNNKEL (reference sequence). The CDR3 nucleotides read TGTGCCAGCAGCCTACAACAGACCCAGTACTTC. It specifies CASSLQQTQYF.

The chain uses TRBV7-9 and TRBJ2-3; D ambiguous. V was pared by 2 bases and J by 3 bases, with 9 bases between. This CDR3 contains 14 residues. Germline loops: CDR1 SEHNR, CDR2 FQNEAQ (reference sequence). Here the CDR3 DNA reads TGTGCCAGCAGCTTACCGGGTTGGACAGATACGCAGTATTTT. It codes for CASSLPGWTDTQYF.

The J gene is TRBJ2-5, the V gene TRBV5-1, with D maybe TRBD2 (6 bases). Trimming took off 4 bases at V and 5 bases at J, with 15 bases between the two ends. This CDR3 contains 14 residues. Germline V gene sequence: CDR1 SGHRS, CDR2 YFSETQ. The CDR3 spells CASSPSGAGETQYF. The CDR3 DNA sequence: TGCGCCAGCAGCCCCTCCGGGGCGGGGGAGACCCAGTACTTC.

The chain carries TRBV12-3 or TRBV12-4 and TRBJ1-1, with 7 bases identical to TRBD1. The V and J ends lost 5 bases and 4 bases, in that order; junction bases with no gene match: 7. The CDR3 has 14 residues. CDR3 bases: TGTGCCAGCAGTCGAAACGCAGGGGGCACTGAAGCTTTCTTT. Encoded protein: CASSRNAGGTEAFF.

Many counts were recorded for this clonotype. This chain connects TRBV2 to TRBJ2-3; the D is unclear. Trimming took off 7 bases at V and 2 bases at J, with 4 bases between the two ends. Germline lookup yields CDR1 SNHLY and CDR2 FYNNEI. This CDR3 is 11 amino acids long. The CDR3 region is CASTLTDTQYF. The CDR3 DNA reads as TGTGCCAGCACCCTCACAGATACGCAGTATTTT.

This sequence joins TRBV20-1 and TRBJ2-3; 11 bases match TRBD2. CDR1 and CDR2 (germline): DFQATT, SNEGSKA (reference sequence). The CDR3 length is 17 residues. The V segment lost 3 bases and the J segment 0 bases; nucleotides outside the gene matches: 8. CDR3 loop: CSASGGWTSGSTDTQYF. Here the CDR3 DNA reads TGCAGTGCTAGTGGGGGGTGGACTAGCGGGAGCACAGATACGCAGTATTTT.

The genes are TRBV7-6 and TRBJ1-6, with D maybe TRBD1 (5 bases). The V and J ends lost 0 bases and 6 bases respectively, with 12 bases between them. Germline lookup yields CDR1 SGHVS and CDR2 FNYEAQ. The CDR3 contains 16 residues. The chain's CDR3 is CASSLAPGGTNSPLHF. DNA of the CDR3: TGTGCCAGCAGCTTAGCGCCGGGGGGGACTAATTCACCCCTCCACTTT.

The genes are TRBV20-1 and TRBJ1-2; possibly TRBD1 for D (6 bases). Germline-derived CDR1 and CDR2 are DFQATT and SNEGSKA (reference sequence). V was cut by 5 bases and J by 4 bases, with 26 bases left in between. This CDR3 is built from 17 residues. The CDR3 sequence: CSASLTDRRQGGYGYTF. CDR3 DNA sequence: TGCAGTGCTTCCCTGACAGACAGGCGTCAGGGTGGCTATGGCTACACCTTC.

CDR3 residues: CSARTGSGNTIYF. The CDR3 region has the DNA TGCAGTGCCCGGACAGGGTCTGGAAACACCATATATTTT. This chain links TRBV20-1 with TRBJ1-3; TRBD1 matches at 8 bases. Germline trimming cut 6 bases from V and 1 base from J; bases unmatched to any gene: 2. From germline, CDR1 is DFQATT and CDR2 SNEGSKA (reference sequence). CDR3 length: 13 amino acids.

This clonotype was seen only a few times. CDR3 DNA sequence: TGCAGTGCTAGAATTCCCGGACTAGCGGGAGGGGGCGAGCAGTACTTC. It is translated as CSARIPGLAGGGEQYF. The rearrangement links TRBV20-1 to TRBJ2-7; 15 bases line up with TRBD2. The CDR3 is 16 residues long. Germline assignment: CDR1 DFQATT and CDR2 SNEGSKA (reference sequence). The J segment lost 6 bases and the V segment lost 2 bases, leaving 8 bases of the junction unmatched.

The chain recombines TRBV6-5 with TRBJ1-1, with D possibly TRBD1 on 5 matching bases. The CDR3 is made up of 12 amino acids. The V gene's germline CDR1 is MNHEY and CDR2 SVGAGI. Trimming left V 4 bases short and J 8 bases short, with 11 bases between. CDR3 protein: CASSWGTSEAFF. The DNA for the CDR3 is TGTGCCAGCAGTTGGGGGACGTCCGAAGCTTTCTTT.

Notes on this clonotype: This sequence may be a read error, since a much larger clone differs from it by one base. The chain recombines TRBV7-2 with TRBJ2-5, with 7 nucleotides matching TRBD2. CDR3 length equals 14 residues. The ends lost 5 bases at V and 4 bases at J; junction bases unmatched: 7. Germline V gene sequence: CDR1 SGHTA, CDR2 FQGNSA. This CDR3 is CASSRGGPRETQYF. CDR3 coding DNA: TGTGCCAGCAGCCGCGGGGGTCCACGAGAGACCCAGTACTTC.

V and J are TRBV20-1 and TRBJ1-6, with 9 bases aligning to TRBD1. This CDR3 is 15 amino acids long. The V gene's germline CDR1 is DFQATT and CDR2 SNEGSKA (reference sequence). After removal of 3 bases from V and 5 bases from J, the junction contained 5 bases not matched to a gene. The CDR3 bases are TGCAGTGCTAGCGAAGGACAGGGGAATAATTCACCCCTCCACTTT. Translation gives CSASEGQGNNSPLHF.

This rearrangement joins TRBV2 to TRBJ1-1, with D uncertain. Deletions cut 2 bases from V and 1 base from J, with 11 bases between. In germline, CDR1 is SNHLY, CDR2 FYNNEI. There are 15 residues in the CDR3. The CDR3 DNA reads TGTGCCAGCAGTGAATTGGCCGCTAAGAACACTGAAGCTTTCTTT. Translated, it gives CASSELAAKNTEAFF.

The chain links TRBV18 to TRBJ2-5; D is possibly TRBD1 (7 bases). TRBJ2-7 matches the DNA end more closely, so the J call is doubtful. Germline V gene lookup returns CDR1 KGHSH and CDR2 LQKENI. This CDR3 comprises 14 residues. The CDR3 coding sequence is TGTGCCAGCTCACCAGGAGGGGGCCTCTACGAGCAGTACTTC. Its translation is CASSPGGGLYEQYF.

CDR3 sequence reads: CASSRVGQGAGGYTF. The CDR3 nucleotides read TGTGCCAGCAGCCGCGTGGGACAGGGGGCCGGTGGCTACACCTTC. The V and J genes are TRBV5-4 and TRBJ1-2, with TRBD1 identical over 12 bases. Germline assignment: CDR1 SGHNT and CDR2 YYREEE (reference sequence). V shed 4 bases, J shed 7 bases, and the junction held 8 bases outside the gene matches. The CDR3 covers 15 residues.

The genes are TRBV29-1 and TRBJ2-1, with 8 bases aligning to TRBD2. The CDR3 totals 18 residues. J lost 0 bases, V lost 3 bases, and 13 bases had no gene match. CDR1 is SQVTM and CDR2 is ANQGSEA in the germline V gene. The CDR3 region is CSVDSETSDILSYNEQFF. CDR3 sequence (DNA): TGCAGCGTTGATAGTGAGACTAGCGATATCCTCTCCTACAATGAGCAGTTCTTC.

The table lists this clonotype with many counts. The chain has TRBV11-1 and TRBJ2-3; tentatively, D is TRBD1 (6 bases). Germline V gene lookup returns CDR1 SGHAT and CDR2 FQDESV (reference sequence). The CDR3 spans 18 residues. Trimming left V 4 bases short and J 3 bases short, with 23 bases between. CDR3 protein: CASSSESDLGTWTDTQYF. The CDR3 coding sequence is TGTGCCAGCAGCTCCGAGTCCGATCTCGGGACATGGACAGATACGCAGTATTTT.

This clonotype was seen only a few times. This chain links TRBV12-3 or TRBV12-4 with TRBJ2-1, with TRBD2 identical over 12 bases. The trim removed 7 bases at V and 12 bases at J, leaving 13 bases unmatched. The CDR3 covers 15 residues. CDR3 nucleotide sequence: TGTGCCAGCAATCCAGGGACTAGCGGGCAGGGAGGGCAGTTCTTC. Protein sequence: CASNPGTSGQGGQFF.

This chain joins TRBV4-3 and TRBJ2-1; the match to TRBD2 covers 8 bases. Trimming at V came to 0 bases and at J to 9 bases, leaving 10 bases not matched to a gene. Per the germline V gene, CDR1 is LGHNA and CDR2 is YSLEER. This CDR3 region has 16 residues. The CDR3 region is CASSQDLSGMGGEQFF. The CDR3 nucleotides are TGCGCCAGCAGCCAAGATCTTAGCGGGATGGGCGGTGAGCAGTTCTTC.